This T cell receptor (beta chain) came from a study of cytomegalovirus exposure and HLA in healthy donors (dated by TCRdb to about 2017). As for the study more broadly: In an earlier analysis of around 540 of the donors, around 290 Gb of sequence data and approximately 120 million unique TCR beta sequences from about 179 million T cells were reported. Rather than drawing on any new phenotypic data, the later analysis identified candidate immune exposures from TCR beta sequences and the way those sequences occurred across donors. The aim of the study was to test whether cataloging public T cell receptors could identify signatures of past pathogen exposure. The T cell repertoires of several hundred subjects were profiled by immunosequencing and related to cytomegalovirus serostatus. Besides the first cohort of roughly 660 subjects, a separate validation cohort made up of roughly 120 different subjects was used. An earlier analysis of 587 of the donors used high-throughput TCR beta sequencing to judge whether each TCR beta V gene segment behaved as functional or pseudogenic. Among the roughly 400 genotyped donors, roughly 80% belonged to the genetic ancestry cluster associated with self-reported Caucasian donors. Roughly 300 gigabases of sequencing data and 70 million to 100 million unique TCR sequences were included in an early release covering 550 to 650 HLA-typed donors. Both class I and class II loci were covered by HLA typing, at four-digit resolution. In a later analysis, previously published TCR beta repertoires from 550 to 750 donors were re-analyzed and high-resolution HLA genotyping was added so that TCR occurrence patterns could be studied. High-throughput TCR immunosequencing, statistical association of individual TCRs with disease status, and machine learning were combined to predict cytomegalovirus infection status. The number of donors typed differed by locus, with about 629-640 for A, B, C, DRB1 and DQB1, around 560 for DQA1, 606 for DPA1, and 472 for DPB1. A later genetic analysis used genome-wide SNP genotypes for about 60% of the 666 donors, treating that subset as a discovery cohort. Every discovery cohort repertoire had been produced on one sequencing platform. Donor age, sex, ethnicity and CMV serostatus were compiled alongside the repertoire data. Among over 350 genotyped donors of the cohort, an average of approximately 230,000 unique TCR beta nucleotide sequences were sequenced per donor, about a sixth of them non-productive. About five DR-DQ haplotypes were handled as single units for association and clustering, since linkage in the cohort was strong. Broad study findings and their caveats: Specific HLA alleles were associated with roughly 17,000 TCR beta sequences at a false discovery rate of 0.05 in a later analysis. A further reported finding was that TCR beta sequences accurately predicted the HLA-A and HLA-B alleles for most subjects in the first cohort. In this cohort, only TCR beta chains were sequenced, and detectable features were limited by the absence of alpha or paired-chain data. Because counts were too low, roughly 17 rarely observed V segments, including chromosome 9 orphons, were left out of the earlier analysis of a few hundred of the donors. Several of the top co-occurrence clusters appeared to be linked to parvovirus B19, influenza, CMV and Epstein-Barr virus, according to a later analysis. In the study, approximately 160 TCR beta chains were listed as associated with cytomegalovirus. According to a later analysis, TCR association rates differed among HLA loci, with DRB1 alleles showing the most associated TCRs and HLA-C alleles showing the fewest. Because HLA typing was unavailable for some donors at each locus, only the typed subset was used in association tests. In both the original and validation cohorts, the classifier was reported to diagnose cytomegalovirus status with high specificity and sensitivity. When HLA alleles, especially DR and DQ, strongly co-occurred, attributing TCR associations to individual alleles was difficult. In a later analysis, HLA-associated TCR beta chains were found to be more clonally expanded and to have lower generation probabilities than equally common non-associated chains. A later genetic analysis associated a missense DCLRE1C variant with V-gene and J-gene trimming of TCR beta chains, and an independent cohort replicated the association. An earlier analysis of 587 of the donors showed that most TCR beta V segments appeared in productive rearrangements either about 87% or about 30% of the time, which broadly matched IMGT annotations. The authors suggested that the approach could potentially be extended to other disease states and immunological phenotypes. Most CMV-associated TCR beta chains appeared to be HLA-restricted in a later analysis, and the HLA associations seemed to be driven largely by CMV exposure. A group of highly shared sequence variants was considered likely to be a technical artifact of the sequencing pipeline. Roughly uniform sequencing depth across donors was assumed in presence/absence analyses, although this assumption may not hold. CMV serostatus was the only immune exposure information available for the cohort. In vitro tests confirmed that a few of the cytomegalovirus-associated TCR beta chains recognize cytomegalovirus antigens. In a later genetic analysis, fewer N-insertions in productive TCRs were reported among donors in an Asian-associated ancestry cluster than the 666-donor mean. Correlated functional status among segregating V segments might be attributable to linkage disequilibrium, but an unknown experimental factor could not be ruled out. Across donors, most TCR sequences were observed very rarely, whereas some public TCRs were present in many individuals.

In total, approximately 690 healthy bone marrow donors made up the cohort. All cohort members were sampled while nominally healthy, although unrecorded immune exposures were likely present. The donor was CMV seronegative and was included in the group of a few hundred seronegative cohort members. A peripheral blood sample was collected from each donor, and TCR beta sequencing was performed on peripheral blood mononuclear cells. Genomic DNA was extracted from the blood cell samples with the Qiagen DNeasy Blood Extraction Kit. About this clone itself: Its antigen remains undetermined. The record has no base qualities; no much larger clone is one base away.

Library preparation used the immunoSEQ multiplex PCR assay. The multiplex PCR relied on a mix of 60 forward primers for TCR Vbeta segments and 13 reverse primers for TCR Jbeta segments. A multiplex PCR assay on genomic DNA amplified the CDR3 region of rearranged TCR beta genes. Amplified TCR beta libraries were sequenced as 87-base-pair reads on the Illumina HiSeq System. Concerning the study's data processing: A later analysis counted tens of millions of unique TCR beta chains across the 700 or so repertoires, and 9.5 million to 11 million of these chains were shared by at least two donors. A nearest-neighbor algorithm error-corrected the raw reads and collapsed the reads into unique sequences, merging closely related sequences to remove PCR and sequencing errors. V, D and J gene segments were assigned by aligning CDR3 sequences to IMGT reference sequences. For a sequence to be retained, at least a six-nucleotide match to both a V gene segment and a J gene segment was required. Rearrangements were called productive when the CDR3 lacked stop codons and stayed in frame with V and J; all others were non-productive. CDR3 was defined according to IMGT convention as the region running from the second conserved V-encoded cysteine to the conserved J-encoded phenylalanine. In an earlier analysis of some 550 of the donors, sequences lacking an unambiguous match to a single V gene segment were excluded. In an earlier analysis of roughly 600 of the donors, a V segment was called functional when productive rearrangements were above 56.7%, and segregating when the standard deviation between donors exceeded 5%. A statistical classification framework was built to diagnose cytomegalovirus status from the catalog of TCR beta chain sequences. In a later analysis, V and J genes were assigned by comparing TCR nucleotide sequences against IMGT/GENE-DB human TR gene sequences. In a later analysis, CDR3 sequences and most-parsimonious VDJ recombination scenarios were assigned using the TCRdist pipeline. A later analysis defined each TCR beta chain by its CDR3 amino acid sequence plus V-gene family, and excluded reads lacking a unique V-gene family. In a later analysis, fewer than 600 highly shared, low-generation-probability nucleotide sequences were removed to address suspected cross-contamination and a sequencing artifact. In a later analysis, a clonal expansion index was calculated for each public chain from normalized within-repertoire ranks of inferred template counts. Generation probabilities in a later analysis came from a VDJ recombination model fitted to out-of-frame rearrangements, and those results were checked against IGoR. Hypergeometric tests were used in a later analysis to score TCR-TCR, TCR-HLA and TCR-CMV co-occurrence, with a repertoire-size bias correction applied to the TCR pairs. To estimate false discovery rates, a later analysis permuted the HLA or CMV assignments 20 times. In a later analysis, co-occurring TCRs were grouped using DBSCAN, with TCRdist sequence similarity added in when clustering inside HLA-allele-positive subsets. Repertoires with fewer than 30,000 or more than 120,000 public chains were left out of co-occurrence clustering, as were five repertoires with anomalous nucleotide sharing. The table was pulled from immuneACCESS by TCRdb, which kept in-frame rearrangements only. Such tables lose some clones; where checked, under half of the loss comes from unresolved V genes, and the rest has no known cause. That table furnishes V, J and clone size, whereas the DNA furnished D and trimming. This sample has fewer than 120,000 clones in its table, and nearly 80% of those were observed once. Roughly 1.2% of the sample is in the top ten clones.

This receptor was identified in a woman between 25 and 40 years old in good health and CMV-seronegative. The source material was PBMCs.

The DNA sequence follows: TGTGCCAGCAGTGGGACCGGGACAGGACCTTATAACACTGAAGCTTTCTTT. This encodes CASSGTGTGPYNTEAFF. The chain was built from TRBV28 and TRBJ1-1, and 8 junction bases match TRBD1. Via the germline V gene, CDR1 is MDHEN and CDR2 SYDVKM. V loses 5 bases at its end and J loses 2 bases; junction bases beyond the gene matches: 13. The CDR3, from cysteine to phenylalanine, totals 17 residues. The DNA shown is the 51-base CDR3, in frame from base 1.